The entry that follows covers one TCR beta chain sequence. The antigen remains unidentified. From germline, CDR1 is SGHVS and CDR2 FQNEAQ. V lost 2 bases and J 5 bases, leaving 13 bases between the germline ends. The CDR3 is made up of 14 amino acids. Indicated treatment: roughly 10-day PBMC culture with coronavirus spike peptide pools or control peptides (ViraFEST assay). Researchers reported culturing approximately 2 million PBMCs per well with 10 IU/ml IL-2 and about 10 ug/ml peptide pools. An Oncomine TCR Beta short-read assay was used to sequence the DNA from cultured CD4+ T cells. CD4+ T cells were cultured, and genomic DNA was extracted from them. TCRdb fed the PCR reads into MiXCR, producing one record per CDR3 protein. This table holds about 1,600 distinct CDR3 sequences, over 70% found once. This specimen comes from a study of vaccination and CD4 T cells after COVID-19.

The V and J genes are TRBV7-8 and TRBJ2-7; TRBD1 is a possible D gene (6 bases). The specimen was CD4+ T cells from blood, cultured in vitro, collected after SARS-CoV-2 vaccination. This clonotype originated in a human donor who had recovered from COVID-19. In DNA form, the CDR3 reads TGTGCCAGCAGCTTACCCGACAGGAGAAACGAGCAGTACTTC. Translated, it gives CASSLPDRRNEQYF.